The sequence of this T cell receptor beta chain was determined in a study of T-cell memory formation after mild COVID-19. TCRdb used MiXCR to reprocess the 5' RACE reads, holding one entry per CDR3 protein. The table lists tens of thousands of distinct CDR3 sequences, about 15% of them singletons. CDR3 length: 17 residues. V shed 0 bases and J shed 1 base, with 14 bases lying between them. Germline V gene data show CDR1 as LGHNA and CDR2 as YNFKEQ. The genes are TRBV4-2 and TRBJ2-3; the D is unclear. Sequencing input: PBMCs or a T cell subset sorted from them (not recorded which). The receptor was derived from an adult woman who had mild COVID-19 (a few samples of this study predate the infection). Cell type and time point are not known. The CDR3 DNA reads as TGTGCCAGCAGCCAAGAATTCGATTTGAGCCGCACAGATACGCAGTATTTT. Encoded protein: CASSQEFDLSRTDTQYF.